One T cell receptor beta chain is described in this entry. The read finishes 3 residues shy of the CDR3 end, and the germline J gene is used to complete it. The ends were cut back, 2 bases at V and 7 bases at J, with 15 bases in the middle. CDR3 size: 15 residues. Germline-derived CDR1 and CDR2 are MNHNS and SASEGT. Sequenced by immunoSEQ multiplex PCR; TCRdb stores in-frame clones only, minus some. Its table records about 21,000 clones. This record belongs to a study of T cells in women clearing cervical HPV infection. Sequenced input: blood buffy coat. This chain connects TRBV6-1 to TRBJ2-1, with a possible D match to TRBD2 (5 bases). This clonotype was obtained from a woman between 18 and 70 years old with a cervical HPV16 infection that either progressed to CIN3+ or cleared (not recorded which). The CDR3 sequence is CASSESPGSRNEQFF. CDR3 DNA (partial): TGTGCCAGCAGTGAATCCCCGGGGTCTCGTAATGAG.